This T cell receptor (beta chain) was observed in a study of cytomegalovirus exposure and HLA in healthy donors. Study results and limitations: As was reported, the HLA-A and HLA-B alleles of most subjects were accurately predicted from TCR beta sequences.

Primers included in the PCR were 60 Vbeta and 13 Jbeta primers. TCRdb's copy holds only in-frame clones and misses some; the assay was immunoSEQ multiplex PCR. The sample has about 55,000 clones, around three quarters seen once. V lost 2 bases to trimming and J lost 2 bases; unmatched junction nucleotides: 1. The CDR3 extends over 14 amino acids. From germline, CDR1 is SGHRS and CDR2 YFSETQ. This clone was detected once. Its matching antigen is unknown. Material: PBMCs. V gene TRBV5-1 combines with J gene TRBJ2-7; 10 bases line up with TRBD1. The TCR was taken from a female donor in good health and CMV-seronegative. CDR3 amino acids: CASSFGTGAYEQYF. The CDR3 DNA follows: TGCGCCAGCAGCTTTGGGACAGGGGCCTACGAGCAGTACTTC.